The rows below give T cell receptor beta chains drawn from one sample of a study of blood T cell repertoires in COVID-19. Some clones are missing from TCRdb's copy, which holds only in-frame ones; the method was immunoSEQ multiplex PCR. The profile shows under 250,000 clones, over 65% of them singletons. The sample was PBMCs or T cells enriched from blood (not recorded which). The receptor set was obtained from a woman aged 60-75 years who had recovered from COVID-19. Each CDR3 is given with its conserved first and last residue. D genes are given only for firm matches. Clone size, where shown, is once, few, many, or a class for clones that have expanded.

size: .
D: TRBD1
J: TRBJ1-3
V: TRBV7-8
CDR3: CASSSGQDGNTIYF
DNA: TGTGCCAGCAGCTCTGGACAGGATGGAAACACCATATATTTT

size: few
D: .
J: TRBJ1-1
V: TRBV29-1
CDR3: CSVEDRNEAFF
DNA: TGCAGCGTTGAAGACAGAAATGAAGCTTTCTTT

size: .
D: .
J: TRBJ2-1
V: TRBV10-3
CDR3: CAISATSGYYNEQFF
DNA: TGTGCCATCAGTGCCACGTCGGGTTACTACAATGAGCAGTTCTTC

size: .
D: TRBD2
J: TRBJ2-5
V: TRBV27
CDR3: CASSLWGRAGETQYF
DNA: TGTGCCAGCAGTTTGTGGGGGAGGGCCGGGGAGACCCAGTACTTC

size: .
D: TRBD1
J: TRBJ2-7
V: TRBV19
CDR3: CASSIDLPRTGSPGEQYF
DNA: TGTGCCAGTAGTATAGATCTCCCCCGGACAGGGTCGCCCGGCGAGCAGTACTTC

size: once
D: TRBD1
J: TRBJ2-7
V: TRBV6-6
CDR3: CASSWTGKSYEQYF
DNA: TGTGCCAGCAGTTGGACAGGAAAGTCCTACGAGCAGTACTTC

size: .
D: TRBD1
J: TRBJ2-1
V: TRBV7-6
CDR3: CASSPGQGANGGQFF
DNA: TGTGCCAGCAGCCCGGGACAGGGGGCCAACGGTGGGCAGTTCTTC

size: .
D: TRBD1
J: TRBJ1-4
V: TRBV9
CDR3: CASSVGGTGGATNEKLFF
DNA: TGTGCCAGCAGCGTAGGGGGGACAGGTGGAGCAACTAATGAAAAACTGTTTTTT

size: .
D: TRBD2
J: TRBJ2-5
V: TRBV11-2
CDR3: CASSWGLAAAQYF
DNA: TGTGCCAGCAGCTGGGGACTAGCGGCGGCCCAGTACTTC

size: .
D: .
J: TRBJ2-3
V: TRBV5-1
CDR3: CASSLRDGQALGTDTQYF
DNA: TGCGCCAGCAGCTTGAGGGATGGACAAGCCCTTGGCACAGATACGCAGTATTTT

size: .
D: TRBD1
J: TRBJ2-5
V: TRBV2
CDR3: CASSVSTGAGETQYF
DNA: TGTGCCAGCAGTGTCTCTACAGGGGCAGGAGAGACCCAGTACTTC

size: once
D: TRBD1
J: TRBJ1-2
V: TRBV6-2/TRBV6-3
CDR3: CASSDRGTASMGYTF
DNA: TGTGCCAGCAGTGACAGGGGAACGGCGTCTATGGGCTACACCTTC

size: .
D: TRBD1
J: TRBJ1-5
V: TRBV6-5
CDR3: CASRQTGEKGQPQHF
DNA: TGTGCCAGCAGACAGACAGGGGAAAAAGGGCAGCCCCAGCATTTT

size: few
D: .
J: TRBJ1-1
V: TRBV5-4
CDR3: CASSSPYRESSLNTEAFF
DNA: TGTGCCAGCAGCTCGCCTTACCGGGAATCCTCCTTGAACACTGAAGCTTTCTTT

size: .
D: TRBD1
J: TRBJ1-3
V: TRBV3-1/TRBV3-2
CDR3: CASSEDRGPGNTIYF
DNA: TGTGCCAGCAGCGAAGACAGGGGGCCTGGAAACACCATATATTTT

size: once
D: .
J: TRBJ2-1
V: TRBV2
CDR3: CASNWAQEQFF
DNA: TGTGCCAGCAATTGGGCTCAGGAGCAGTTCTTC

size: .
D: .
J: TRBJ2-5
V: TRBV10-3
CDR3: CAISGGQQETQYF
DNA: TGTGCCATCAGCGGGGGACAGCAAGAGACCCAGTACTTC

size: .
D: .
J: TRBJ2-7
V: TRBV21-1
CDR3: CASSKIRRKEQYF
DNA: TGTGCCAGCAGCAAAATTAGGAGGAAAGAGCAGTACTTC

size: .
D: .
J: TRBJ1-1
V: TRBV10-3
CDR3: CASGQGGRTEAFF
DNA: TGTGCCAGTGGCCAAGGGGGAAGAACTGAAGCTTTCTTT

size: .
D: TRBD1
J: TRBJ1-2
V: TRBV6-5
CDR3: CASSYSKDRGDGYTF
DNA: TGTGCCAGCAGTTACTCGAAAGACAGGGGCGATGGCTACACCTTC

size: .
D: TRBD1
J: TRBJ2-7
V: TRBV6-4
CDR3: CASKRGTGGRYEQYF
DNA: TGTGCCAGCAAACGTGGGACAGGGGGCCGATACGAGCAGTACTTC

size: .
D: TRBD1
J: TRBJ2-7
V: TRBV6-2/TRBV6-3
CDR3: CASSPTGTGSYEQYF
DNA: TGTGCCAGCAGTCCCACCGGGACAGGCTCCTACGAGCAGTACTTC

size: .
D: .
J: TRBJ2-4
V: TRBV6-5
CDR3: CASSPRRGGNIQYF
DNA: TGTGCCAGCAGCCCGCGACGAGGGGGAAACATTCAGTACTTC

size: .
D: TRBD1
J: TRBJ1-1
V: TRBV7-3
CDR3: CASSSNGGQGLTEAFF
DNA: TGTGCCAGCAGCTCGAATGGGGGACAGGGGCTGACTGAAGCTTTCTTT

size: .
D: .
J: TRBJ2-3
V: TRBV7-6
CDR3: CASSQNGGHTDTQYF
DNA: TGTGCCAGCAGCCAAAACGGCGGACACACAGATACGCAGTATTTT

size: .
D: .
J: TRBJ2-5
V: TRBV6-5
CDR3: CASSYSRTGGETQYF
DNA: TGTGCCAGCAGTTACTCCCGGACTGGTGGGGAGACCCAGTACTTC

size: once
D: TRBD1
J: TRBJ1-6
V: TRBV6-5
CDR3: CASSQGVTSPLHF
DNA: TGTGCCAGCAGTCAGGGGGTTACTTCACCCCTCCACTTT

size: .
D: .
J: TRBJ1-2
V: TRBV6-4
CDR3: CASSELQNYGYTF
DNA: TGTGCCAGCAGTGAGTTACAGAACTATGGCTACACCTTC

size: .
D: TRBD2
J: TRBJ2-3
V: TRBV6-5
CDR3: CASSYSLAGATQYF
DNA: TGTGCCAGCAGTTACTCCCTAGCGGGAGCTACGCAGTATTTT

size: .
D: .
J: TRBJ1-5
V: TRBV4-1
CDR3: CASSQDRGQPQHF
DNA: TGCGCCAGCAGCCAAGATCGGGGGCAGCCCCAGCATTTT

size: .
D: TRBD1
J: TRBJ1-6
V: TRBV25-1
CDR3: CASTERTGNGSPLHF
DNA: TGTGCCAGCACTGAAAGGACAGGGAATGGTTCACCCCTCCACTTT

size: .
D: .
J: TRBJ1-2
V: TRBV27
CDR3: CASSLSGGGYGYTF
DNA: TGTGCCAGCAGTTTATCCGGGGGGGGCTATGGCTACACCTTC

size: .
D: TRBD1
J: TRBJ1-2
V: TRBV2
CDR3: CASRRDSGLGSYGYTF
DNA: TGTGCCAGCAGACGGGACAGCGGTCTGGGGAGCTATGGCTACACCTTC

size: .
D: .
J: TRBJ2-2
V: TRBV3-1/TRBV3-2
CDR3: CASSQGLTEYTGELFF
DNA: TGTGCCAGCAGCCAAGGGTTGACAGAATACACCGGGGAGCTGTTTTTT

size: .
D: TRBD2
J: TRBJ2-2
V: TRBV10-3
CDR3: CASWGGRGTGELFF
DNA: TGTGCCTCATGGGGAGGGCGCGGCACCGGGGAGCTGTTTTTT

size: .
D: TRBD1
J: TRBJ1-2
V: TRBV7-3
CDR3: CASRSGQGNGYTF
DNA: TGTGCCAGCAGGTCGGGACAGGGAAATGGCTACACCTTC

size: .
D: .
J: TRBJ1-3
V: TRBV18
CDR3: CASSPGNTGNTIYF
DNA: TGTGCCAGCTCACCGGGCAATACTGGAAACACCATATATTTT

size: few
D: TRBD1
J: TRBJ2-5
V: TRBV6-2/TRBV6-3
CDR3: CASSYSLENTGTGGEQYF
DNA: TGTGCCAGCAGTTACTCCCTCGAAAATACCGGGACAGGGGGTGAGCAGTACTTC

size: .
D: TRBD2
J: TRBJ2-5
V: TRBV11-1
CDR3: CASTPELAEETQYF
DNA: TGTGCCAGCACCCCGGAACTAGCGGAAGAGACCCAGTACTTC

size: .
D: TRBD1
J: TRBJ2-7
V: TRBV10-3
CDR3: CAISGGQSGYEQYF
DNA: TGTGCCATCAGTGGGGGACAGTCGGGCTACGAGCAGTACTTC

size: .
D: TRBD1
J: TRBJ1-5
V: TRBV11-2
CDR3: CASSQGTAGGDQPQHF
DNA: TGTGCCAGCAGCCAGGGGACAGCCGGAGGGGATCAGCCCCAGCATTTT

size: .
D: TRBD1
J: TRBJ2-3
V: TRBV6-5
CDR3: CASRRDRSTDTQYF
DNA: TGTGCCAGCCGCCGGGACAGGAGCACAGATACGCAGTATTTT